Listed below are T cell receptor beta chains from one sample, sequenced in a study of blood T cell repertoires in COVID-19. Method: immunoSEQ multiplex PCR; TCRdb's copy keeps in-frame clones and lacks some. The data hold just over 350,000 clones, with roughly 90% observed a single time. The sequenced sample consisted of peripheral blood. The source of these receptors is an older woman with COVID-19, enrolled during active disease. CDR3s include the opening cysteine and the closing phenylalanine or tryptophan. D genes are given only for firm matches. Clone sizes are given selectively: once, few, many, or a class where the clone is expanded.

>-|TRBD1|TRBJ1-2|TRBV14
CASSQTWVDGTGEHGYTF
TGTGCCAGCAGCCAAACATGGGTAGATGGAACAGGGGAGCATGGCTACACCTTC
>-|TRBD1|TRBJ1-1|TRBV29-1
CSVDPAGTRGRTEAFF
TGCAGCGTTGACCCAGCCGGGACCAGGGGGCGAACTGAAGCTTTCTTT
>-|-|TRBJ1-2|TRBV10-3
CAISGFGGDNYGYTF
TGTGCCATCAGTGGTTTCGGGGGGGATAACTATGGCTACACCTTC
>-|-|TRBJ1-1|TRBV11-3
CASSLGSAGNTEAFF
TGTGCCAGCAGCTTAGGGTCTGCGGGGAACACTGAAGCTTTCTTT
>many|TRBD1|TRBJ2-1|TRBV7-3
CASSPTGSETNEQFF
TGTGCCAGCAGCCCGACAGGGAGCGAGACCAATGAGCAGTTCTTC
>-|TRBD1|TRBJ1-1|TRBV15
CATSRARTGNTEAFF
TGTGCCACCAGCAGAGCTAGGACAGGGAACACTGAAGCTTTCTTT
>-|-|TRBJ2-7|TRBV9
CASSVDPEAYEQYF
TGTGCCAGCAGCGTAGATCCCGAGGCCTACGAGCAGTACTTC
>-|-|TRBJ2-7|TRBV14
CASSQIQYEQYF
TGTGCCAGCAGCCAAATACAGTACGAGCAGTACTTC
>-|TRBD2|TRBJ2-3|TRBV25-1
CASSGVAGDDGSTDTQYF
TGTGCCAGCAGTGGAGTAGCGGGGGACGACGGCAGCACAGATACGCAGTATTTT
>-|-|TRBJ2-1|TRBV11-2
CASSLARGLDDEQFF
TGTGCCAGCAGCTTAGCCAGGGGCTTGGACGATGAGCAGTTCTTC
>once|TRBD2|TRBJ2-3|TRBV30
CAWSSGLAGGTDTQYF
TGTGCCTGGAGTTCGGGACTAGCGGGGGGCACAGATACGCAGTATTTT
>-|-|TRBJ2-2|TRBV5-4
CASSLPGQNTGELFF
TGTGCCAGCAGCTTACCGGGACAGAACACCGGGGAGCTGTTTTTT
>once|TRBD2|TRBJ2-3|TRBV7-9
CASSSGLANTDTQYF
TGTGCCAGCAGCTCAGGACTAGCGAACACAGATACGCAGTATTTT
>-|TRBD1|TRBJ2-1|TRBV4-3
CASSPDRGTVEQFF
TGCGCCAGCAGCCCCGACAGGGGTACGGTTGAGCAGTTCTTC
>-|TRBD1|TRBJ2-7|TRBV4-1
CASSQDPVQGNYEQYF
TGCGCCAGCAGCCAAGATCCCGTACAGGGGAACTACGAGCAGTACTTC
>-|-|TRBJ1-5|TRBV6-5
CASSYRQGNQPQHF
TGTGCCAGCAGTTACAGGCAGGGGAATCAGCCCCAGCATTTT
>-|-|TRBJ2-6|TRBV3-1/TRBV3-2
CASSSPGGANVLTF
TGTGCCAGCAGCTCACCCGGGGGGGCCAACGTCCTGACTTTC
>-|TRBD1|TRBJ2-7|TRBV11-2
CASSLYRGYEQYF
TGTGCCAGCAGCCTTTACAGGGGGTACGAGCAGTACTTC
>-|TRBD2|TRBJ2-2|TRBV7-7
CASSLSGLATTGELFF
TGTGCCAGCAGCCTTTCCGGACTAGCCACCACCGGGGAGCTGTTTTTT
>-|TRBD1|TRBJ2-1|TRBV30
CAWDRGINEQFF
TGTGCCTGGGACAGGGGTATTAATGAGCAGTTCTTC
>-|TRBD2|TRBJ2-1|TRBV7-7
CASSLVVAGIDGEQFF
TGTGCCAGCAGCTTAGTAGTAGCGGGAATCGACGGTGAGCAGTTCTTC
>-|-|TRBJ2-1|TRBV5-1
CASSLAHREYNEQFF
TGCGCCAGCAGCTTGGCGCACAGGGAATACAATGAGCAGTTCTTC
>-|-|TRBJ1-1|TRBV9
CASSLRGNTEAFF
TGTGCCAGCAGCCTTAGGGGGAACACTGAAGCTTTCTTT
>few|-|TRBJ2-7|TRBV6-1
CASSEAASYEQYF
TGTGCCAGCAGTGAAGCAGCCTCCTACGAGCAGTACTTC
>-|-|TRBJ2-7|TRBV5-8
CASSVSPDTYEQYF
TGTGCCAGCAGCGTCTCGCCGGACACCTACGAGCAGTACTTC
>-|-|TRBJ1-4|TRBV19
CASSPSSGRDDEKLFF
TGTGCCAGTAGTCCCTCCTCGGGGAGAGACGATGAAAAACTGTTTTTT